The T cell receptor beta chain under discussion was sequenced for a study of human T cells and chemical hapten exposure. Study in general: The patch tests put 0.01% DPC on the skin of the upper back and were read 6 days later.

From the RACE reads, TCRdb called clonotypes with MiXCR, one entry per CDR3 protein. The data contain about 360,000 distinct CDR3 sequences, 4.8% of them seen just once; the ten biggest clones take up approximately 2.3%. Study-level points and caveats: Expanded TCRs grouped into significantly more large CDR3 similarity clusters than controls produced. With regard to DPC sensitization, TCRs above 1 in 1000 frequency did not change.

Time point denoted: patch test 1, 2 weeks after DPC sensitization. The treatment: therapeutic diphenylcyclopropenone sensitization with weekly scalp DPC. The donor pool consisted of alopecia patients aged 18 to 70 years, considered suitable for DPC. Many counts were recorded for this clonotype. As yet, its antigen is unknown. V trimming: 0 bases; J trimming: 0 bases; junction bases outside the gene matches: 7. The CDR3 consists of 17 residues. The germline V gene encodes CDR1 SGDLS and CDR2 YYNGEE. This sequence joins TRBV9 and TRBJ2-3; TRBD2 aligns across 7 bases. The source is a woman aged 45-65 years with alopecia areata. Some clones in this sample may be carry-over from other donors' samples. The input for sequencing was whole blood, taken in connection with sensitization to the hapten diphenylcyclopropenone (DPC). Written as DNA, the CDR3 is TGTGCCAGCAGCGTAGATGGTAGCGGGTCGAGCACAGATACGCAGTATTTT. Protein sequence: CASSVDGSGSSTDTQYF.